This TCR beta chain was recovered during a study of cytomegalovirus exposure and HLA in healthy donors. General study findings and limits: Cytomegalovirus-associated TCR beta chains were listed, numbering approximately 150. In vitro checks showed that a few CMV-associated chains really do target CMV antigens. Subsequent analysis showed first-cohort TCR clusters tending to co-occur in approximately 120 validation repertoires.

V dropped 6 bases and J dropped 3; count of bases not matched to a gene: 10. Germline CDR1 and CDR2: LNHDA and SQIVND (reference sequence). The CDR3 covers 15 residues. Assay used: immunoSEQ multiplex PCR; TCRdb lists only in-frame clones, some missing. The table has 250,000 to 350,000 clones, roughly 90% seen once; the top ten hold about 0.85%. With respect to this clone: Its specificity is not known.

This rearrangement joins TRBV19 to TRBJ2-7; 8 bases are a match to TRBD1. The specimen was PBMCs. The clonotype comes from a young woman in good health and CMV-seronegative. The CDR3 spells CASSRTGLGVYEQYF. The CDR3 coding sequence is TGTGCCAGTAGCCGGACAGGGTTGGGGGTCTACGAGCAGTACTTC.